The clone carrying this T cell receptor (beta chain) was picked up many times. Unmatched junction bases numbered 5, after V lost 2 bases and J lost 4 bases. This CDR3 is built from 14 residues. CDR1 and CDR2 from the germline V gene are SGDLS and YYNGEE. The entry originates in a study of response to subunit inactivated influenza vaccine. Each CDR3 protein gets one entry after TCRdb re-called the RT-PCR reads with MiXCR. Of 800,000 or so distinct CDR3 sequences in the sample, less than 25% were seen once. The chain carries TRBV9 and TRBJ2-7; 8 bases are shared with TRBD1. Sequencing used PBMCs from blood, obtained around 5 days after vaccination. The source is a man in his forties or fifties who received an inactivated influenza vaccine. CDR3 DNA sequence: TGTGCCAGCAGCGTCGGACAGGGTGCTTACGAGCAGTACTTC. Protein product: CASSVGQGAYEQYF.